Below are 16 T cell receptor beta chains sequenced from a single sample in a study of cytomegalovirus exposure and HLA in healthy donors. PCR used 60 Vbeta primers and 13 Jbeta primers. The protocol was immunoSEQ multiplex PCR, while the TCRdb copy is restricted to in-frame clones and leaves out a portion. The top ten clones hold approximately 4.4% of a sample with 150,000 to 200,000 clones, 79% of them seen once. The sequenced sample was PBMCs. The receptors shown here come from a woman aged 30 to 39 in good health and CMV-seropositive.

Of note for this clone: A junction boundary mismatches the germline segment, possibly from a read error. This sequence joins TRBV5-6 and TRBJ1-2; 7 nucleotides agree with TRBD1. Germline V gene data show CDR1 as SGHDT and CDR2 as YYEEEE. This CDR3 has 14 amino acids. The CDR3 is CASSFDREDYGYAF. The DNA of the CDR3 is TGTGCCAGCAGCTTCGACAGGGAAGACTATGGCTACGCCTTC.

This rearrangement joins TRBV11-3 to TRBJ2-1; TRBD2 aligns across 8 bases. J lost 9 bases, V lost 3 bases, and 10 bases had no gene match. The germline V gene has CDR1 SGHNT and CDR2 YENEEA. The CDR3 is made up of 15 amino acids. In DNA form, the CDR3 reads TGTGCCAGCAGCTTGGCCGGGACTAGGGGTGTTGAGCAGTTCTTC. Its protein is CASSLAGTRGVEQFF.

The J gene is TRBJ2-7, the V gene TRBV5-6, with TRBD1 matching over 8 bases. Per germline, CDR1 SGHDT and CDR2 YYEEEE. There are 14 residues in the CDR3. Trimming cost V 4 bases and J 7 bases; bases outside gene matches: 10. The CDR3 bases are TGTGCCAGCAGCCCAAGGACAGGGTTGGGAGAGCAGTACTTC. Its protein is CASSPRTGLGEQYF.

This chain links TRBV7-2 with TRBJ2-7; the D gene is possibly TRBD1 (5 bases). Germline V gene lookup returns CDR1 SGHTA and CDR2 FQGNSA. This CDR3 has 15 amino acids. The V gene lost 0 bases and the J gene lost 2 bases, with 11 bases spanning the gap. The CDR3 loop reads CASSLAPGIAYEQYF. For the CDR3, the DNA is TGTGCCAGCAGCTTAGCTCCAGGGATCGCCTACGAGCAGTACTTC.

The chain links TRBV14 to TRBJ2-3; TRBD2 matches at 8 bases. Germline trimming cut 4 bases from V and 4 bases from J; bases unmatched to any gene: 4. Germline CDR1 SGHDN, CDR2 FVKESK. The CDR3 sequence is 14 residues long. CDR3 DNA sequence: TGTGCCAGCAGCCTTTCGGGAGGGCCAGATACGCAGTATTTT. It translates to CASSLSGGPDTQYF.

J is TRBJ1-2 and V is TRBV5-6, with 8 bases lining up with TRBD1. This CDR3 contains 15 residues. Germline CDR1 is SGHDT and CDR2 is YYEEEE. J lost 14 bases, V lost 4 bases, and 19 bases had no gene match. CDR3: CASSSPGTGPEGKTF. CDR3 in DNA: TGTGCCAGCAGCAGCCCCGGGACAGGCCCGGAAGGGAAGACCTTC.

The chain recombines TRBV5-6 with TRBJ1-1; tentative D call: TRBD1 (5 bases). The germline V gene encodes CDR1 SGHDT and CDR2 YYEEEE. The CDR3 contains 16 residues. The V end lost 1 base, the J end lost 4 bases, and 17 bases lay between the germline ends. The CDR3 region is CASSLLGLQWGTEAFF. CDR3 bases: TGTGCCAGCAGCTTGTTGGGGCTCCAATGGGGCACTGAAGCTTTCTTT.

The rearrangement links TRBV10-3 to TRBJ1-5, with TRBD1 identical over 7 bases. The V segment lost 4 bases and the J segment 3 bases; nucleotides outside the gene matches: 21. CDR3 length equals 20 residues. The germline CDR1 and CDR2 sequences are ENHRY and SYGVKD. The CDR3 protein is CAISGRLTGDRVGNNQPQHF. CDR3 DNA sequence: TGTGCCATCAGTGGGAGGCTAACAGGAGACAGGGTCGGAAACAATCAGCCCCAGCATTTT.

The genes are TRBV5-1 and TRBJ2-7; 10 bases are a match to TRBD1. With 1 base clipped from V and 2 bases from J, the junction kept 15 bases outside the gene matches. The CDR3 spans 19 residues. The germline CDR1 and CDR2 sequences are SGHRS and YFSETQ. The CDR3 region has the DNA TGCGCCAGCAGCTTGAGGGGCGTCGGAGGGACAGGGGCGACCTACGAGCAGTACTTC. It translates to CASSLRGVGGTGATYEQYF. The whole variable domain, remainder taken from reference TRBV5-1 and TRBJ2-7, is KAGVTQTPRYLIKTRGQQVTLSCSPISGHRSVSWYQQTPGQGLQFLFEYFSETQRNKGNFPGRFSGRQFSNSRSEMNVSTLELGDSALYLCASSLRGVGGTGATYEQYFGPGTRLTVT.

The rearrangement links TRBV7-9 to TRBJ2-1; TRBD2 aligns across 10 bases. The CDR3 has 15 amino acids. From germline, CDR1 is SEHNR and CDR2 FQNEAQ (reference sequence). Unmatched junction bases numbered 7, after V lost 2 bases and J lost 9 bases. The CDR3 DNA sequence: TGTGCCAGCAGCTTACCCAGCGGGAGGGCGGGTGAGCAGTTCTTC. Translated, it gives CASSLPSGRAGEQFF.

V usage is TRBV4-1 and J usage is TRBJ2-3; TRBD2 agrees at 15 bases. The V and J ends lost 4 bases and 0 bases, in that order; junction bases with no gene match: 11. The CDR3 consists of 20 residues. CDR1 and CDR2 from the germline V gene are MGHRA and YSYEKL. DNA for the CDR3: TGCGCCAGCAGCCGGACCGGGACTAGCGGGGGGCCTGCTAGCACAGATACGCAGTATTTT. Translation: CASSRTGTSGGPASTDTQYF.

This clone was counted only a few times. The chain links TRBV6-5 to TRBJ2-1, with 7 bases aligning to TRBD1. Trimming at V came to 5 bases and at J to 8 bases, leaving 3 bases not matched to a gene. The germline V gene encodes CDR1 MNHEY and CDR2 SVGAGI. There are 12 residues in the CDR3. CDR3 region: CASSPQGDEQFF. For the CDR3, the DNA is TGTGCCAGCAGTCCCCAGGGGGATGAGCAGTTCTTC.

The gene calls are TRBV11-3 and TRBJ2-6, with D unclear. V dropped 5 bases and J dropped 1 base, with 12 bases sitting between them. Germline V gene lookup returns CDR1 SGHNT and CDR2 YENEEA. The CDR3 contains 16 residues. CDR3 nucleotide sequence: TGTGCCAGCAGCCCGTCTATTCGGTCTGGGGCCAACGTCCTGACTTTC. Amino acids: CASSPSIRSGANVLTF. Based on the CDR3 plus reference TRBV11-3 and TRBJ2-6, the full variable domain is EAGVVQSPRYKIIEKKQPVAFWCNPISGHNTLYWYLQNLGQGPELLIRYENEEAVDDSQLPKDRFSAERLKGVDSTLKIQPAELGDSAVYLCASSPSIRSGANVLTFGAGSRLTVL.

The rearrangement uses TRBV11-2 and TRBJ1-2, with D possibly being TRBD1 (5 bases). With 5 bases removed from V and 8 bases from J, the gap between germline ends came to 9 bases. Germline loops: CDR1 SGHAT, CDR2 FQNNGV. CDR3 length: 11 amino acids. CDR3 protein: CASSLAGGYTF. Here the CDR3 DNA reads TGTGCCAGCAGCCTCGCAGGGGGCTACACCTTC.

This clone was detected a few times. The chain is built from TRBV10-1 and TRBJ1-5; no definite D call. Per germline, CDR1 WNHNN and CDR2 SYGVQD (reference sequence). Between the trimmed V and J ends, which lost 6 bases and 6 bases, there was a span of 12 bases. CDR3 size: 13 residues. The CDR3 coding sequence is TGCGCCAGCAGCCCAGGCCGGGGTCAGCCCCAGCATTTT. It translates to CASSPGRGQPQHF.

The chain joins TRBV6-4 to TRBJ1-1, with 10 positions matching TRBD1. With V trimmed by 6 bases and J by 1 base, 5 bases remained unmatched. The CDR3 extends over 15 amino acids. CDR1 is MRHNA, CDR2 SNTAGT, per germline. CDR3 bases: TGTGCCAGCAGAGAGGGGACAGGGGCGAACACTGAAGCTTTCTTT. It codes for CASREGTGANTEAFF.